Only a few counts were recorded for the clone carrying this T cell receptor (beta chain). Antigen: not known. TCRdb redid the calling of the 5' RACE reads with MiXCR, one entry per CDR3 protein. This sample has about 360,000 distinct CDR3 sequences, with 20% to 25% found just once. Germline loops: CDR1 MGHRA, CDR2 YSYEKL. The V gene lost 2 bases and the J gene lost 5 bases, with 9 bases spanning the gap. The CDR3 extends over 13 amino acids. The record originates from a study of CD8 T cells in ankylosing spondylitis. Study-level findings and limits: It was reported that disease-linked clones were significantly enriched in matched ankylosing spondylitis synovial fluid. Some motif variants were previously reported in reactive arthritis synovial fluid and blood. Disease-linked clones bore a CD8+ phenotype, appearing relatively rarely in peripheral blood.

The chain couples TRBV4-1 to TRBJ2-5, with D hard to call. Sequencing used blood, either unsorted or a sorted T cell fraction (not recorded which). The clonotype comes from a male donor with ankylosing spondylitis or in good health (not recorded which). The CDR3 loop reads CASSQLVVETQYF. As DNA, the CDR3 is TGCGCCAGCAGCCAACTAGTTGTTGAGACCCAGTACTTC.